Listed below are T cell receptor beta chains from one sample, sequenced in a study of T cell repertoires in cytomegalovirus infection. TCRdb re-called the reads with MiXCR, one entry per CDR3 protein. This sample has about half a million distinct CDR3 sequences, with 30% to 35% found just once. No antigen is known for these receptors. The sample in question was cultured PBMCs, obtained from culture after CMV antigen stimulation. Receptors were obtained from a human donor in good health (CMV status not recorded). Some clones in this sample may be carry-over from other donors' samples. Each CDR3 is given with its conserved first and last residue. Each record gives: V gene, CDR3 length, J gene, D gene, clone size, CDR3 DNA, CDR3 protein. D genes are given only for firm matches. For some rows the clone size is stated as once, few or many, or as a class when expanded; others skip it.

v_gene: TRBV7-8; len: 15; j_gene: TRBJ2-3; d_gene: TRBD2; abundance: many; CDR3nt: TGTGCCAGCAGCTTGGGACTAGCGGGAGTAGATACGCAGTATTTT; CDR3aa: CASSLGLAGVDTQYF
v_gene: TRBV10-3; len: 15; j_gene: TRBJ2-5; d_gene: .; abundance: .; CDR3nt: TGTGCCGCCTCAGTCGCCACAGCGCCAGGGGAGACCCAGTACTTC; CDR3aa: CAASVATAPGETQYF
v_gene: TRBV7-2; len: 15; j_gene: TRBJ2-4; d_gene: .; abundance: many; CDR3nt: TGTGCCAGCAGCTTGAGCGTCCTAGCCAAAAACATTCAGTACTTC; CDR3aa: CASSLSVLAKNIQYF
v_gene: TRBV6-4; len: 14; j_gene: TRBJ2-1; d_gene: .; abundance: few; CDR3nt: TGTGCCAGCAGTGTTAGGGGGGAAAACAATGAGCAGTTCTTC; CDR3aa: CASSVRGENNEQFF
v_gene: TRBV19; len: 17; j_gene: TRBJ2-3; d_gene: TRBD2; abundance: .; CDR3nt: TGTGCCAGTAGTATGGCCCGGGGACTAGCGGGGACGGATACGCAGTATTTT; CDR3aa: CASSMARGLAGTDTQYF
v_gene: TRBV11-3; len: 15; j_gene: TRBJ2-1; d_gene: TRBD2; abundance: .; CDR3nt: TGTGCCAGCAGCTTAGGCGGCGGGAGGACCGATGAGCAGTTCTTC; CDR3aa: CASSLGGGRTDEQFF
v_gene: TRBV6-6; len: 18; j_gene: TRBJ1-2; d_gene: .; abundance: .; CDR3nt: TGTGCCAGCAGTTACGGCCGTAGGGGAAACATAGCTAACTATGGCTACACCTTC; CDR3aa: CASSYGRRGNIANYGYTF
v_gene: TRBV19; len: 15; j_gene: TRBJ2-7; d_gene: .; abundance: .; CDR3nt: TGTGCCAGTAGTCCGGGCAGTCAAAGCTCCTACGAGCAGTACTTC; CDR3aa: CASSPGSQSSYEQYF
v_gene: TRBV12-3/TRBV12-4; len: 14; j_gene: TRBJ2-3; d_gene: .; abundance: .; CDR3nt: TGTGCCAGCAGTTTAAGCGAGTACACAGATACGCAGTATTTT; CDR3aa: CASSLSEYTDTQYF
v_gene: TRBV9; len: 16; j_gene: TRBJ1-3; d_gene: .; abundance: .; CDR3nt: TGTGCCAGCAGCGCAGACAGGTCCAGCTCTGGAAACACCATATATTTT; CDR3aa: CASSADRSSSGNTIYF
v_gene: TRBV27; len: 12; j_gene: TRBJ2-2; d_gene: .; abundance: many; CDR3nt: TGTGCCAGCAGCCCCTACACCGGGGAGCTGTTTTTT; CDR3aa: CASSPYTGELFF
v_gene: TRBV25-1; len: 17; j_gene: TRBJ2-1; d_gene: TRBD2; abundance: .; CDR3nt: TGTGCCAGCAGTTCCCCGGCTAGCGGGAGCTCCTACAATGAGCAGTTCTTC; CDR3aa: CASSSPASGSSYNEQFF
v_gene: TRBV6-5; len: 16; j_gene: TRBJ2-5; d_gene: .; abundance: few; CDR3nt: TGTGCCAGCAGTTACTCGAGAATAGCGGAGCAAGAGACCCAGTACTTC; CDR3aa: CASSYSRIAEQETQYF
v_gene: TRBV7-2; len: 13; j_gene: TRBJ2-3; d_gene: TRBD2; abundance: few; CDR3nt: TGTGCCAGCAGGGGACTAGCGGATTTTACGCAGTATTTT; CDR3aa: CASRGLADFTQYF
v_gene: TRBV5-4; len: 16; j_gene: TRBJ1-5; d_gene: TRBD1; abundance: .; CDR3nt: TGTGCCAGCAGCCCGGGGCCGACAGGGGGGAATCAGCCCCAGCATTTT; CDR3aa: CASSPGPTGGNQPQHF
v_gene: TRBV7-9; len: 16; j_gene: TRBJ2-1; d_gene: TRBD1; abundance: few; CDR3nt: TGTGCCAGCAGCCGGAGCCGGGACAGGGGATGGAGTGAGCAGTTCTTC; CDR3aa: CASSRSRDRGWSEQFF
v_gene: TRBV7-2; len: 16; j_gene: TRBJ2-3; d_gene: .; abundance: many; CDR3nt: TGTGCCAGCAGCTTAGCCCCCGGATTAATCACAGATACGCAGTATTTT; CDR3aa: CASSLAPGLITDTQYF
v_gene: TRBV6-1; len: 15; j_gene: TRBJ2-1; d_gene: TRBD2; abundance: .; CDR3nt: TGTGCCAGCATCGGAGAGGGAGGGCCAAACAATGAGCAGTTCTTC; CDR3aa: CASIGEGGPNNEQFF
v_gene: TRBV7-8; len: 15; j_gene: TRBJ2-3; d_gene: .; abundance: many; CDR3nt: TGTGCCAGCAGCTCACGGACTACTAGCACAGATACGCAGTATTTT; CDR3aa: CASSSRTTSTDTQYF
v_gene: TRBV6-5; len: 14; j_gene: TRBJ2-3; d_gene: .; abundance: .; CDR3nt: TGTGCCAGCAGTTACTCGGGGCCTCCAGATACGCAGTATTTT; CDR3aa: CASSYSGPPDTQYF
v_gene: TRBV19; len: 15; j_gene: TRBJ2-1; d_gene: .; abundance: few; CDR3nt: TGTGCCAGTAGTAGTTTTGCGGGTTCCAACAATGAGCAGTTCTTC; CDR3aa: CASSSFAGSNNEQFF
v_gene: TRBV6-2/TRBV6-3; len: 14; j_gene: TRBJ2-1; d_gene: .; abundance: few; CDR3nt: TGTGCCAGCAGTGATCCCGGGACTCACAATGAGCAGTTCTTC; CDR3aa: CASSDPGTHNEQFF
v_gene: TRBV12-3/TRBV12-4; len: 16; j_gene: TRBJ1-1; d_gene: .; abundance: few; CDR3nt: TGTGCCAGCAGACACTCCGTGGGGGGTTTGAACACTGAAGCTTTCTTT; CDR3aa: CASRHSVGGLNTEAFF
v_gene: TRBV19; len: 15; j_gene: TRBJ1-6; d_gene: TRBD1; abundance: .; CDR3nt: TGTGCCAGTAGTCCCGGGACAGGGAGGCCCTCACCCCTCCACTTT; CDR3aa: CASSPGTGRPSPLHF
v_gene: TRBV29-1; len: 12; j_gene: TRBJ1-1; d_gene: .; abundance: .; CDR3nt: TGCAGCGGACAGCGGGAGAACACTGAAGCTTTCTTT; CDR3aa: CSGQRENTEAFF
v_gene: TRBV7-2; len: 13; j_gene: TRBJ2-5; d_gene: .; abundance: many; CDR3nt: TGTGCCAGCAGCCGCTCCGTTGGAGAGACCCAGTACTTC; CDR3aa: CASSRSVGETQYF
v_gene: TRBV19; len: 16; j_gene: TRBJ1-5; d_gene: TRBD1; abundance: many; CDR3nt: TGTGCCAGTAGTATAGAGGGACAGTATAGCAATCAGCCCCAGCATTTT; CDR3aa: CASSIEGQYSNQPQHF
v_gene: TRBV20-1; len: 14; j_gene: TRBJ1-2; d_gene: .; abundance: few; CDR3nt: TGCAGTGCTAGAGGCGAGGGGGGCCTCTATGGCTACACCTTC; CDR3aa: CSARGEGGLYGYTF
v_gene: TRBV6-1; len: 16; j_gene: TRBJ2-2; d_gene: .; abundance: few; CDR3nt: TGTGCCAGCAGCGGCGTGAGGGATCGGAACACCGGGGAGCTGTTTTTT; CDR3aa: CASSGVRDRNTGELFF
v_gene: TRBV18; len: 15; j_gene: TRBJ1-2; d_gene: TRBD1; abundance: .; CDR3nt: TGTGCCAGCTCACCACGGGACAGGCCTTTGCATGGCTACACCTTC; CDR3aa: CASSPRDRPLHGYTF
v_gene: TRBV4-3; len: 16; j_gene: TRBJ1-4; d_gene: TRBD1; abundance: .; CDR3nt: TGCGCCAGCAGCCAAGTTAGAGGGCAGGGGGCTGAAAAACTGTTTTTT; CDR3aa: CASSQVRGQGAEKLFF
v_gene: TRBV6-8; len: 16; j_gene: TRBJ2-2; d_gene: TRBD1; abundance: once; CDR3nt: TGTGCCAGCAGTTACCGGGACAGGGGATCGACCGGGGAGCTGTTTTTT; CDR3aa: CASSYRDRGSTGELFF
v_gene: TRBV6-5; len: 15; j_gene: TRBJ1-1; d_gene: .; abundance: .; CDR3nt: TGTGCCAGCAGACCCCTCGACAGGTTGAACACTGAAGCTTTCTTT; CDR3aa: CASRPLDRLNTEAFF
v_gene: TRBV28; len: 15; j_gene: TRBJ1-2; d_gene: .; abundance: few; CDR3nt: TGTGCCAGCAGCCCTATGGCGCCGGGGGCTTATGGCTACACCTTC; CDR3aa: CASSPMAPGAYGYTF
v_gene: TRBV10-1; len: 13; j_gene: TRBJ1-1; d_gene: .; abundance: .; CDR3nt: TGCGCCAGCAGTGAGTCTATCGTATCTGAAGCTTTCTTT; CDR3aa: CASSESIVSEAFF
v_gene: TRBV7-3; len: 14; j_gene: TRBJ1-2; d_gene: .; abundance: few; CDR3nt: TGTGCCAGCAGCCTGGCTGGGGGGGCCTATGGCTACACCTTC; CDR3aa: CASSLAGGAYGYTF
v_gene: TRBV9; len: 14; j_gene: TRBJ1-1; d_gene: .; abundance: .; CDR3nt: TGTGCCAGCAGCGTAGCGTCAAGGAACACTGAAGCTTTCTTT; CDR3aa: CASSVASRNTEAFF
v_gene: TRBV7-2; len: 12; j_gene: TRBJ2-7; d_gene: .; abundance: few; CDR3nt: TGTGCCAGCAGCGCCACACGTGTCGAGCAGTACTTC; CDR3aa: CASSATRVEQYF
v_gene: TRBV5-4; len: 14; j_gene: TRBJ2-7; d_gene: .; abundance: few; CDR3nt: TGTGCCAGCAGCTTGGTAGGAGGGGTCCACGAGCAGTACTTC; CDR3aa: CASSLVGGVHEQYF
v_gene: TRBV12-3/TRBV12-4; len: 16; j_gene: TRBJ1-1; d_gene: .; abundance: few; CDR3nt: TGTGCCAGCAGTTTAGAAGTCGGTCCGGGGAACACTGAAGCTTTCTTT; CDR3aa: CASSLEVGPGNTEAFF
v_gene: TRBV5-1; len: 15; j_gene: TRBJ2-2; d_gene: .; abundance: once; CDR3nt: TGCGCCAGCAGCTTGAGCCATACGAACACCGGGGAGCTGTTTTTT; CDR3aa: CASSLSHTNTGELFF
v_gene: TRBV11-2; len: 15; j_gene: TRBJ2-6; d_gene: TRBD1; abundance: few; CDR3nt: TGTGCCAGCAGCTGGACAGGAACTGGGGCCAACGTCCTGACTTTC; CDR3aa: CASSWTGTGANVLTF
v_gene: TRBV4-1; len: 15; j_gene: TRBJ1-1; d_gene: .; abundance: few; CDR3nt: TGCGCCAGCAGCCAAGAACGGGGAACGAGCACTGAAGCTTTCTTT; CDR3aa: CASSQERGTSTEAFF
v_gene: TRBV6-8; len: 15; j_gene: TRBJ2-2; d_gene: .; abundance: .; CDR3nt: TGTGCCAGCAGTTCGTACGTCCCGAACACCGGGGAGCTGTTTTTT; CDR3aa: CASSSYVPNTGELFF
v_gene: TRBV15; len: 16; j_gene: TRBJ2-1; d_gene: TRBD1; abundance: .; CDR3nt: TGTGCCACCAGCCAACCGGTCCCGGGACAGGGTGCGGAGCAGTTCTTC; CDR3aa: CATSQPVPGQGAEQFF
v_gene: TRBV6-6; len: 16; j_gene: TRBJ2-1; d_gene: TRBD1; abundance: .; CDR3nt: TGTGCCAGCACCTCCCAGGACAGGGTCCCCTACAATGAGCAGTTCTTC; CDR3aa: CASTSQDRVPYNEQFF
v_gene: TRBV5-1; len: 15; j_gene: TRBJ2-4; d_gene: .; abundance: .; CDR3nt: TGCGCCAGCAGCTTGGCGGGAGTACCCAAAAACATTCAGTACTTC; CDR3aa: CASSLAGVPKNIQYF
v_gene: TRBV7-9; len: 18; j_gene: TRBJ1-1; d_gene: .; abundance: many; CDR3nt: TGTGCCAGCAGCCCTTTCTCCCTCAGGGCGAGTAGAAACACTGAAGCTTTCTTT; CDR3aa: CASSPFSLRASRNTEAFF
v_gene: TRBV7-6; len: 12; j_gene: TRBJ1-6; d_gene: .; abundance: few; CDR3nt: TGTGCCACGGACTACTATAATTCACCCCTCCACTTT; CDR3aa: CATDYYNSPLHF
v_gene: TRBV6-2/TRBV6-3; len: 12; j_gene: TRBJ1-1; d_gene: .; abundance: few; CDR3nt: TGTGCCAGCAGTTACGTAGGGACTGAAGCTTTCTTT; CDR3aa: CASSYVGTEAFF
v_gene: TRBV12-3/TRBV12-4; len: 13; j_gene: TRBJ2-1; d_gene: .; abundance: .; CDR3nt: TGTGCCAGCAGTTCGGACGTGCACGATGAGCAGTTCTTC; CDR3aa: CASSSDVHDEQFF
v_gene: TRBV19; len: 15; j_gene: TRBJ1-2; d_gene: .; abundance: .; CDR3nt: TGTGCCAGTTCCCACGAACCGCCCAGGTCGGAAGGCTACACCTTC; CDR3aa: CASSHEPPRSEGYTF
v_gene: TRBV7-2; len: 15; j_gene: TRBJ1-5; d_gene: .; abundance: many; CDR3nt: TGTGCCAGCAGCTTAAGTAGTCGCCGCAATCAGCCCCAGCATTTT; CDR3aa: CASSLSSRRNQPQHF
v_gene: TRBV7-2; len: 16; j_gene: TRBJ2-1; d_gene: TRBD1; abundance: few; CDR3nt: TGTGCCAGCGTCGTTTTCGGGACAGGGGCGTACAATGAGCAGTTCTTC; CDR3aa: CASVVFGTGAYNEQFF
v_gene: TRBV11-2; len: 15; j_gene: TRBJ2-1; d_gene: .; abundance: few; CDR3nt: TGTGCCAGCAGCTTAATTTGGCCAATGGGGTATGAGCAGTTCTTC; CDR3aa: CASSLIWPMGYEQFF
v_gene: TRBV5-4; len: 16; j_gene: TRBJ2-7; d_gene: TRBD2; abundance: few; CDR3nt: TGTGCCAGCAGCAACGGGACTAGCGGGCTTACCTACGAGCAGTACTTC; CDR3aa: CASSNGTSGLTYEQYF
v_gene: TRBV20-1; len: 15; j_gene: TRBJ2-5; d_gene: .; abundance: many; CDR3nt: TGCAGTGCTAGAGATACGGCGGCAGGCCTGGAGACCCAGTACTTC; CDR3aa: CSARDTAAGLETQYF
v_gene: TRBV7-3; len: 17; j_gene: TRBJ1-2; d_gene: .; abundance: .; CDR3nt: TGTGCCAGCAGCCCATACCCAGCGGGGCCCGGCAACTATGGCTACACCTTC; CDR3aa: CASSPYPAGPGNYGYTF
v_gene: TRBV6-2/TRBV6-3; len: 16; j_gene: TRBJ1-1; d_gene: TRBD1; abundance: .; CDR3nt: TGTGCCAGCAGTTGGATACAGGGGGGGGTGTACACTGAAGCTTTCTTT; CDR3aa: CASSWIQGGVYTEAFF